The 18 T cell receptor beta chains presented below share a single source sample, sequenced in a study of blood T cell repertoires in COVID-19. The method was immunoSEQ multiplex PCR; TCRdb's version includes in-frame clones alone and lacks a portion of them. The data show more than 35,000 clones, just under 80% seen once. The sequenced material came from peripheral blood. The origin of the receptors is an older man with active or convalescent COVID-19.

V and J are TRBV28 and TRBJ1-2; 7 bases match TRBD1. CDR1 and CDR2 from the germline V gene are MDHEN and SYDVKM. The CDR3 runs 14 residues. V shed 5 bases, J shed 4 bases, and the junction held 7 bases outside the gene matches. CDR3 amino acids: CASSTGEKGYGYTF. Written as DNA, the CDR3 is TGTGCCAGCAGTACAGGGGAGAAGGGCTATGGCTACACCTTC.

The rearrangement links TRBV11-2 to TRBJ2-5, with TRBD2 matching 9 bases. V lost 5 bases to trimming and J lost 2 bases; unmatched junction nucleotides: 9. Germline V gene sequence: CDR1 SGHAT, CDR2 FQNNGV. The CDR3 contains 16 residues. CDR3 loop: CASSLIAGASQETQYF. In DNA, the CDR3 is TGTGCCAGCAGCCTAATAGCGGGAGCTTCACAAGAGACCCAGTACTTC.

The V and J genes are TRBV28 and TRBJ1-4; a weak D match, TRBD1 (6 bases). Germline assignment: CDR1 MDHEN and CDR2 SYDVKM. The CDR3 totals 15 residues. Trimming left V 2 bases short and J 7 bases short, with 14 bases between. The CDR3 here is CASSLVQGEGEKLFF. The CDR3, as DNA: TGTGCCAGCAGTTTAGTACAGGGAGAGGGTGAAAAACTGTTTTTT.

This clone has a handful of counts. In DNA form, the CDR3 reads TGTGCCAGCAGTAAAGGAGACAGATTCCAAGAGACCCAGTACTTC. Translated, it gives CASSKGDRFQETQYF. The chain joins TRBV27 to TRBJ2-5; D may be TRBD1 (5 bases). Looked up from germline, CDR1 is MNHEY and CDR2 is SMNVEV (reference sequence). The CDR3 is 15 residues long. V lost 5 bases and J lost 1, with 14 bases in between.

This rearrangement joins TRBV28 to TRBJ2-6; unclear D gene. Trimming took 8 bases from V and 0 from J, leaving 8 bases between them. Germline V lookup: CDR1 MDHEN, CDR2 SYDVKM. The CDR3 runs 14 residues. The CDR3 DNA reads TGTGCCAGCCGACGGGTCTCTGGGGCCAACGTCCTGACTTTC. This encodes CASRRVSGANVLTF.

The chain joins TRBV19 to TRBJ1-1; D is undetermined. Germline lookup yields CDR1 LNHDA and CDR2 SQIVND (reference sequence). The CDR3 extends over 14 amino acids. The V and J ends lost 6 bases and 0 bases respectively, with 11 bases between them. CDR3 coding DNA: TGTGCCAGTAGCCCCAGGCATTTGAACACTGAAGCTTTCTTT. This codes for CASSPRHLNTEAFF. Drawing the rest from reference TRBV19 and TRBJ1-1, the complete variable domain is DGGITQSPKYLFRKEGQNVTLSCEQNLNHDAMYWYRQDPGQGLRLIYYSQIVNDFQKGDIAEGYSVSREKKESFPLTVTSAQKNPTAFYLCASSPRHLNTEAFFGQGTRLTVV.

This sequence joins TRBV6-5 and TRBJ1-2; 7 nucleotides agree with TRBD1. The CDR3 runs to 12 residues. Per the germline V gene, CDR1 is MNHEY and CDR2 is SVGAGI. The V and J ends lost 11 bases and 3 bases, in that order; junction bases with no gene match: 6. This chain's CDR3 is CAGAGTDYGYTF. In DNA, the CDR3 is TGTGCCGGTGCCGGGACAGACTATGGCTACACCTTC.

V usage is TRBV4-2 and J usage is TRBJ2-7; no reliable D call. V lost 5 bases and J 7 bases, leaving 9 bases between the germline ends. CDR3 size: 11 residues. Per germline, CDR1 LGHNA and CDR2 YNFKEQ. The CDR3 protein is CASSSRLEQYF. DNA for the CDR3: TGTGCCAGCAGCTCCCGACTGGAGCAGTACTTC.

The chain uses TRBV10-3 and TRBJ2-7; the D is unclear. CDR3 length equals 15 residues. Germline loops: CDR1 ENHRY, CDR2 SYGVKD. V was clipped by 2 bases and J by 0 bases, with 11 bases between them. The CDR3 here is CAISEDPSGSYEQYF. As DNA, the CDR3 is TGTGCCATCAGTGAGGATCCCTCAGGCTCCTACGAGCAGTACTTC.

The chain joins TRBV9 to TRBJ2-2, with TRBD2 identical over 9 bases. Trimming took 3 bases from V and 4 from J; bases not matched to a gene: 13. Germline CDR1 reads SGDLS; CDR2 reads YYNGEE. CDR3 length: 18 residues. The CDR3 bases are TGTGCCAGCAGCGGATGGGGACTAGCCGGGAGTCCCACCGGGGAGCTGTTTTTT. Translation: CASSGWGLAGSPTGELFF.

This clone was seen only once. The genes are TRBV19 and TRBJ2-3; TRBD1 is a possible D gene (6 bases). The CDR3 is 15 residues long. Germline loops: CDR1 LNHDA, CDR2 SQIVND (reference sequence). Trimming stripped 3 bases from V and 0 bases from J, with 10 bases between. DNA for the CDR3: TGTGCCAGTAGTATCGGGACATCTAGCACAGATACGCAGTATTTT. Its translation: CASSIGTSSTDTQYF.

V and J are TRBV7-3 and TRBJ2-6, with D unclear. Germline V lookup: CDR1 SGHTA, CDR2 FQGTGA. V lost 5 bases to trimming and J lost 1 base, with 6 bases between them. The CDR3 runs 14 residues. CDR3 residues: CASSPLSGANVLTF. CDR3 sequence (DNA): TGTGCCAGCAGCCCTCTTTCTGGGGCCAACGTCCTGACTTTC.

The genes are TRBV29-1 and TRBJ2-7, with a tentative D call TRBD1 (5 bases). The CDR3 is made up of 11 amino acids. The V gene lost 4 bases and the J gene lost 5 bases, with 9 bases spanning the gap. Germline lookup yields CDR1 SQVTM and CDR2 ANQGSEA. The CDR3 sequence: CSVATGDEQYF. CDR3 nucleotides: TGCAGCGTTGCTACAGGAGACGAGCAGTACTTC.

The chain uses TRBV30 and TRBJ2-7, with 9 positions matching TRBD1. The V gene end was trimmed by 5 bases and the J gene end by 0 bases; junction bases not matched to a gene: 2. Germline loops: CDR1 GTSNPN, CDR2 SVGIG (reference sequence). There are 13 residues in the CDR3. The CDR3 DNA is TGTGCCTGGGGGACAGGGAGCTCCTACGAGCAGTACTTC. Amino acids: CAWGTGSSYEQYF.

The chain employs TRBV24-1 and TRBJ1-2, with D uncertain. CDR1 and CDR2 from the germline V gene are KGHDR and SFDVKD. V was shortened by 4 bases and J by 5 bases, with 10 bases between the two germline ends. This CDR3 is 13 amino acids long. CDR3 sequence reads: CATSDTPEYGYTF. The DNA for the CDR3 is TGTGCCACCAGTGACACGCCCGAGTATGGCTACACCTTC.

The chain joins TRBV28 to TRBJ1-2; 7 bases are shared with TRBD1. This CDR3 is 14 amino acids long. The J segment lost 2 bases and the V segment lost 3 bases, leaving 3 bases of the junction unmatched. The germline gives CDR1 MDHEN, CDR2 SYDVKM. The CDR3 DNA reads as TGTGCCAGCAGTTTGACAGGGTTCAACTATGGCTACACCTTC. Encoded protein: CASSLTGFNYGYTF.

The count of this clone is one. The chain employs TRBV28 and TRBJ2-5; 8 bases agree with TRBD1. The V gene end was trimmed by 6 bases and the J gene end by 5 bases; junction bases not matched to a gene: 11. CDR1 and CDR2 from the germline V gene are MDHEN and SYDVKM. The CDR3 loop spans 15 amino acids. The CDR3: CASREGQAPLETQYF. The CDR3 DNA sequence: TGTGCCAGCAGAGAGGGACAGGCCCCTCTGGAGACCCAGTACTTC. Using reference TRBV28 and TRBJ2-5 for the parts outside the CDR3, the full variable domain is DVKVTQSSRYLVKRTGEKVFLECVQDMDHENMFWYRQDPGLGLRLIYFSYDVKMKEKGDIPEGYSVSREKKERFSLILESASTNQTSMYLCASREGQAPLETQYFGPGTRLLVL.

This clone was seen more than once but under ten times. The chain couples TRBV25-1 to TRBJ2-1, with 11 nucleotides matching TRBD2. The CDR3 is 15 residues long. The V gene end was trimmed by 2 bases and the J gene end by 6 bases; junction bases not matched to a gene: 3. CDR1 and CDR2 (germline): MGHDK, SYGVNS. The CDR3 sequence: CASSETTSGSNEQFF. The CDR3 DNA sequence: TGTGCCAGCAGTGAAACAACTAGCGGGAGCAATGAGCAGTTCTTC.